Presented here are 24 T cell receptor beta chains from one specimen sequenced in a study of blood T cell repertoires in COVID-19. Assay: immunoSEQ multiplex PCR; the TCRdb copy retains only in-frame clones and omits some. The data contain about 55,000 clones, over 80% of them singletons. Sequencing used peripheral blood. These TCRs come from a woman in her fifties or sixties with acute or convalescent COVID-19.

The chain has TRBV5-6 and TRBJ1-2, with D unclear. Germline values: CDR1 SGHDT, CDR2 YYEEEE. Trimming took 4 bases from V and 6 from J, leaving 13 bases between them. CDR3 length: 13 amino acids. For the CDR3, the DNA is TGTGCCAGCAGCAAAGACGGACTCAATGGCTACACCTTC. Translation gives CASSKDGLNGYTF. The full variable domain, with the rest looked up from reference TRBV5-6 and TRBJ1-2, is DAGVTQSPTHLIKTRGQQVTLRCSPKSGHDTVSWYQQALGQGPQFIFQYYEEEERQRGNFPDRFSGHQFPNYSSELNVNALLLGDSALYLCASSKDGLNGYTFGSGTRLTVV.

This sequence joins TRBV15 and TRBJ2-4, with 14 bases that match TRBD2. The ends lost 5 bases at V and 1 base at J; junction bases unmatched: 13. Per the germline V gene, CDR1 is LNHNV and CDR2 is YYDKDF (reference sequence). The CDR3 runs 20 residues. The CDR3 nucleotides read TGTGCCACCAGCGACCATAGACTAGCGGGGGGGCCCTACGCCAAAAACATTCAGTACTTC. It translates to CATSDHRLAGGPYAKNIQYF.

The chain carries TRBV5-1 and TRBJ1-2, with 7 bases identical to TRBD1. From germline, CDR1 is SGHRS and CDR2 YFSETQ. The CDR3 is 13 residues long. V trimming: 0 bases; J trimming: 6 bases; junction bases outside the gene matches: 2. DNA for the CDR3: TGCGCCAGCAGCTTGGGACAGGGAAATGGCTACACCTTC. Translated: CASSLGQGNGYTF.

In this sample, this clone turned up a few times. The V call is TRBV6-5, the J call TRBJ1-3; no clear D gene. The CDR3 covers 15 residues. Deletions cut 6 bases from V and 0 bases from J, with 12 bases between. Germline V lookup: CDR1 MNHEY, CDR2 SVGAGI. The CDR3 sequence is CASRMMSFSGNTIYF. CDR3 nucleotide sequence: TGTGCCAGCAGAATGATGAGTTTCTCTGGAAACACCATATATTTT.

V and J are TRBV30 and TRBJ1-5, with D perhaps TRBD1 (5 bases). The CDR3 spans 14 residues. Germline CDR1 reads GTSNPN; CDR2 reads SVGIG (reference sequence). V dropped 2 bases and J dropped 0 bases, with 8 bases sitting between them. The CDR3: CAWSIGDSNQPQHF. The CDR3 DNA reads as TGTGCCTGGAGTATAGGGGATAGCAATCAGCCCCAGCATTTT.

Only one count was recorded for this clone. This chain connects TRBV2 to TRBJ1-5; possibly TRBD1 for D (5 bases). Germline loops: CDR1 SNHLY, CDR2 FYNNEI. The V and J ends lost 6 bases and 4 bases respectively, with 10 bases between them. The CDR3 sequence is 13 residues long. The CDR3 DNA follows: TGTGCCAGCAGGACAGAAACGAATCAGCCCCAGCATTTT. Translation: CASRTETNQPQHF.

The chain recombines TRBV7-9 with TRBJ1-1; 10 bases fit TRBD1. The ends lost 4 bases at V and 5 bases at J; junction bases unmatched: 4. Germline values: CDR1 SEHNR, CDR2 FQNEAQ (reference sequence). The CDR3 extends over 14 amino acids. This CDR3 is CASSSPGQGTEAFF. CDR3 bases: TGTGCCAGCAGCTCCCCGGGACAGGGGACTGAAGCTTTCTTT. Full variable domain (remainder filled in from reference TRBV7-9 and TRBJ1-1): DTGVSQNPRHKITKRGQNVTFRCDPISEHNRLYWYRQTLGQGPEFLTYFQNEAQLEKSRLLSDRFSAERPKGSFSTLEIQRTEQGDSAMYLCASSSPGQGTEAFFGQGTRLTVV.

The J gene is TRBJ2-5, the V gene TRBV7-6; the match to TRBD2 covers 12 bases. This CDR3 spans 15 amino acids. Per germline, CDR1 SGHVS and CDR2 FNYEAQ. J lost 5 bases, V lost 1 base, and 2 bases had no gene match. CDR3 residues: CASSLGTSGTETQYF. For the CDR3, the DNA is TGTGCCAGCAGCTTAGGGACTAGCGGGACTGAGACCCAGTACTTC. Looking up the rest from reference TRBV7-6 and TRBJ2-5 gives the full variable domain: GAGVSQSPRYKVTKRGQDVALRCDPISGHVSLYWYRQALGQGPEFLTYFNYEAQQDKSGLPNDRFSAERPEGSISTLTIQRTEQRDSAMYRCASSLGTSGTETQYFGPGTRLLVL.

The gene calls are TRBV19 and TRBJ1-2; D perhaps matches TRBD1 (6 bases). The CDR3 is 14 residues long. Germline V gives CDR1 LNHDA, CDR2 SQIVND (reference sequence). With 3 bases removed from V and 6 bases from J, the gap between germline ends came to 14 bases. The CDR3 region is CASSILGRGHGYTF. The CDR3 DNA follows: TGTGCCAGTAGTATTCTCGGCAGGGGCCATGGCTACACCTTC.

In nucleotides, the CDR3 is TGTGCCAGCAGCGTCGGGGACAGATCTTCACCCCTCCACTTT. Protein product: CASSVGDRSSPLHF. The chain joins TRBV9 to TRBJ1-6; 7 bases map to TRBD1. The length of the CDR3 is 14 residues. CDR1 and CDR2 from the germline V gene are SGDLS and YYNGEE. Trimming cost V 2 bases and J 9 bases; bases outside gene matches: 5.

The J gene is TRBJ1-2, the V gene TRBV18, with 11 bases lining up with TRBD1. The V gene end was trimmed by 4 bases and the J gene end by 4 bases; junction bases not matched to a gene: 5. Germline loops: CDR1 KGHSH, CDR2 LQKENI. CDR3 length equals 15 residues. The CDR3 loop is CASSRDRGKSYGYTF. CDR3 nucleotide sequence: TGTGCCAGCTCACGGGACAGGGGGAAAAGCTATGGCTACACCTTC.

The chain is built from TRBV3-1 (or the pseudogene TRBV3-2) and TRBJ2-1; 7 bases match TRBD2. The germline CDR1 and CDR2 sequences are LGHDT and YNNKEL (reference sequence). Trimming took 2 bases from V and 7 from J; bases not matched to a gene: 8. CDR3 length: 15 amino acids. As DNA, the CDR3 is TGTGCCAGCAGCCAACCGGGTCGAGCGGGGAATGAGCAGTTCTTC. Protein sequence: CASSQPGRAGNEQFF.

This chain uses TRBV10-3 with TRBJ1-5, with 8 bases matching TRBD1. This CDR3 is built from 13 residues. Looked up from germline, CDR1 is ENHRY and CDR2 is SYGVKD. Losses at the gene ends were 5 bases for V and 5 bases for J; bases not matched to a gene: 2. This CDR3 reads CAISPGGDQPQHF. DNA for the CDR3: TGTGCCATCAGTCCAGGGGGCGATCAGCCCCAGCATTTT.

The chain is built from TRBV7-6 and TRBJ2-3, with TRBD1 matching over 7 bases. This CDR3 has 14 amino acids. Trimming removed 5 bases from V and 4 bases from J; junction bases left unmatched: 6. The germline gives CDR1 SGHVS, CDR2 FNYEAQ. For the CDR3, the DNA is TGTGCCAGCAGCGCGACAGGGAGTTCAGATACGCAGTATTTT. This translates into CASSATGSSDTQYF.

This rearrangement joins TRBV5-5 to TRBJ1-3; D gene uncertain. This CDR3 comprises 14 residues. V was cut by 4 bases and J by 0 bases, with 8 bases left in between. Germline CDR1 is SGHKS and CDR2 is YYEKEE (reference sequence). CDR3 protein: CASSLDFSGNTIYF. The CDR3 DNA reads TGTGCCAGCAGCCTGGACTTCTCTGGAAACACCATATATTTT.

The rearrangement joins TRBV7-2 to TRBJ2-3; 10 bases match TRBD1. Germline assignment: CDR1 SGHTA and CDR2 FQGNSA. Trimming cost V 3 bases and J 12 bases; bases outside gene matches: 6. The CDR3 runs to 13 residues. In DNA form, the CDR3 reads TGTGCCAGCAGCTTCCCGGGACAGGGGATACAGTATTTT. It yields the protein CASSFPGQGIQYF. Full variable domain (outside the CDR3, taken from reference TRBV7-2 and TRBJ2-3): GAGVSQSPSNKVTEKGKDVELRCDPISGHTALYWYRQSLGQGLEFLIYFQGNSAPDKSGLPSDRFSAERTGGSVSTLTIQRTQQEDSAVYLCASSFPGQGIQYFGPGTRLTVL.

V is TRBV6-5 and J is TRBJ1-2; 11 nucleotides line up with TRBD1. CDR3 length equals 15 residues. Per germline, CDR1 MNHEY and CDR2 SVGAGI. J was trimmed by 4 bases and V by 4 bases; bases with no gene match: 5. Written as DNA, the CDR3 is TGTGCCAGCAGTTTCGGACAGGGGGCGGCCTATGGCTACACCTTC. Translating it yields CASSFGQGAAYGYTF.

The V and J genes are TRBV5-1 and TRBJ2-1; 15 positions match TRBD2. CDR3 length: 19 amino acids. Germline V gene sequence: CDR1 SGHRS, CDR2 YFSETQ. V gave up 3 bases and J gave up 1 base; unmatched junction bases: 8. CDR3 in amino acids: CASSWNGLAGGQSYNEQFF. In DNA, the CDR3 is TGCGCCAGCAGCTGGAACGGACTAGCGGGGGGGCAGTCCTACAATGAGCAGTTCTTC.

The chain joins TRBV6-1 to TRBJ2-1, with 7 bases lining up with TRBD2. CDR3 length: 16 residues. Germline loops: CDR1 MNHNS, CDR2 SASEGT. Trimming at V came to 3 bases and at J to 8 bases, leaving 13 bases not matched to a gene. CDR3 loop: CASSDRSGTTIDEQFF. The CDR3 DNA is TGTGCCAGCAGTGATAGGAGCGGGACTACCATCGATGAGCAGTTCTTC.

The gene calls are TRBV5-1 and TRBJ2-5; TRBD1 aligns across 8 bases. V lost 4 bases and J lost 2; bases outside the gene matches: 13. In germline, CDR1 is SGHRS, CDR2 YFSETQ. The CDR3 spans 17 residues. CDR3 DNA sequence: TGCGCCAGCAGCCAAGAGCCAGGGGGCGCGGGACAAGAGACCCAGTACTTC. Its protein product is CASSQEPGGAGQETQYF.

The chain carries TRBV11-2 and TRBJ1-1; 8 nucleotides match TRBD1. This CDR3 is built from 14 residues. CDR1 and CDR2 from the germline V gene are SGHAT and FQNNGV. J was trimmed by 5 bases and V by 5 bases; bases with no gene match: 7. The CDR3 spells CASSLDRVWTEAFF. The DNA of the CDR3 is TGTGCCAGCAGCCTGGACAGGGTGTGGACTGAAGCTTTCTTT. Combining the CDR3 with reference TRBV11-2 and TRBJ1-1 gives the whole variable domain EAGVAQSPRYKIIEKRQSVAFWCNPISGHATLYWYQQILGQGPKLLIQFQNNGVVDDSQLPKDRFSAERLKGVDSTLKIQPAKLEDSAVYLCASSLDRVWTEAFFGQGTRLTVV.

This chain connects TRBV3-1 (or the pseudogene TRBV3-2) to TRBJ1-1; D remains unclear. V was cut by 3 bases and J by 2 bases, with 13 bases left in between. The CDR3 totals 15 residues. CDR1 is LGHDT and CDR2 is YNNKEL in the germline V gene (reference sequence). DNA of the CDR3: TGTGCCAGCAGCCAGGCTGTGTCAGGTAACACTGAAGCTTTCTTT. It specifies CASSQAVSGNTEAFF.

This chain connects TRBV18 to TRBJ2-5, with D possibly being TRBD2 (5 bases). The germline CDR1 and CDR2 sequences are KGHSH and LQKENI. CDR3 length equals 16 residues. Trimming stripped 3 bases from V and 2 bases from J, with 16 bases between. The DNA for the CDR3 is TGTGCCAGCTCACCTGCCCAGCGGAGGATTCAAGAGACCCAGTACTTC. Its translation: CASSPAQRRIQETQYF.

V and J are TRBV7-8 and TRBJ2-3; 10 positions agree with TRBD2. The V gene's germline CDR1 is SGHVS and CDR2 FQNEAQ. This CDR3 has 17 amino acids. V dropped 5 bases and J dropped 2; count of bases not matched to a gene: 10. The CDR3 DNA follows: TGTGCCAGCAGCGTATCTGGCCTAGCGGGAGACACAGATACGCAGTATTTT. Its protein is CASSVSGLAGDTDTQYF.